This T cell receptor beta chain was identified in a study of spatial heterogeneity in lung cancer. Turning to the study itself: Detection consistently captured more beta-chain sequences than alpha-chain sequences.

This clonotype was seen a few times. Its target is not known. General observations from the study: Ubiquitous expanded tumor TCRs appeared in blood more at resection than follow-up.

A single record per CDR3 protein comes from TCRdb applying MiXCR to the 5' RACE reads. The sample contains tens of thousands of distinct CDR3 sequences, more than 15% of which appear only once. The CDR3 length is 15 residues. V lost 1 base and J lost 5, with 13 bases in between. Germline V lookup: CDR1 SGHRS, CDR2 YFSETQ. Time point: sample taken at primary tumor resection. The authors sequenced whole RNA from tumor, nontumor lung or frozen PBMC without sorting. The material was PBMCs, obtained at surgery. The sequence was collected from a male donor with early-stage non-small cell lung cancer. V and J are TRBV5-1 and TRBJ2-1; the D gene is possibly TRBD2 (6 bases). CDR3 loop: CASSLRLAQNNEQFF. The CDR3 DNA reads as TGCGCCAGCAGCTTGCGGCTAGCGCAAAACAATGAGCAGTTCTTC.